The clone carrying this T cell receptor beta chain was seen a single time. This entry comes from a study of blood T cell repertoires in COVID-19. Study details: Samples representing acute and convalescent COVID-19 were sourced from the United States, Italy and Spain. Sources were T cells, B-cell-depleted T cells, or PBMCs; the material itself was cDNA or gDNA.

In Seattle, patients joined the study during active infection and were tracked longitudinally. J gave up 4 bases and V 5 bases, and 3 bases lay outside the gene matches. This CDR3 comprises 13 residues. Original processing notes: Estimates of nucleated cell counts were drawn from the amplification of reference gene primers. Assay used: immunoSEQ multiplex PCR; TCRdb lists only in-frame clones, some missing. Clonal size and the V and J genes are those of that table, whereas D and trimming came from the DNA. Altogether about 220,000 clones are present, 85% being singletons, with the ten largest covering around 2.5%.

Sample: peripheral blood. The chain employs TRBV12-3 or TRBV12-4 and TRBJ1-2; 8 bases fit TRBD1. The clonotype was recovered from a woman aged 70-85 years with COVID-19, enrolled during active disease. CDR3 residues: CASSGQGPYGYTF. CDR3 DNA sequence: TGTGCCAGCAGTGGACAGGGCCCCTATGGCTACACCTTC.